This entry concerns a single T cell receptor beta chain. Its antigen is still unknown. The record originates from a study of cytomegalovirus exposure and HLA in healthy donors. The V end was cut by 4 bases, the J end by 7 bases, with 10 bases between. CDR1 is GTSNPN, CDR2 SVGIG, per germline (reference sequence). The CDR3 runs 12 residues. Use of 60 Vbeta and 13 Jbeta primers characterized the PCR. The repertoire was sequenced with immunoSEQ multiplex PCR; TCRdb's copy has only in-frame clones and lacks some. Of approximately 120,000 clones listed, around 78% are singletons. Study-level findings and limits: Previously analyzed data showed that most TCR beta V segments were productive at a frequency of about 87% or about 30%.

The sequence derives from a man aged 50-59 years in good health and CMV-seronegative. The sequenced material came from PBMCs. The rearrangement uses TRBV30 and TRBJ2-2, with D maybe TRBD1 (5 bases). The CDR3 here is CAWTSGIGELFF. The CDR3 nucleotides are TGTGCCTGGACCTCAGGGATCGGGGAGCTGTTTTTT.